This TCR beta chain was captured in a study of T cells in Graves' hyperthyroidism and ophthalmopathy. Study at large: Prior to any treatment, at the point of initial diagnosis, peripheral blood was collected.

TCR beta CDR3 sequences were amplified from RNA transcripts. TCR CDR3 regions were first amplified by RT-PCR with HTBI primers. TCRdb recomputed calls from the multiplex PCR reads with MiXCR, one row per CDR3 protein. The data show 750,000 to 900,000 distinct CDR3 sequences, with around 38% seen just once and more than 7% held by the top ten. This clonotype was counted many times. The antigen is undetermined. J lost 5 bases, V lost 4 bases, and 6 bases had no gene match. CDR3 length: 14 residues. Looked up from germline, CDR1 is SEHNR and CDR2 is FQNEAQ (reference sequence). General study findings and limits: Researchers found most expanded thyroid clonotypes above 0.001 in blood as well.

PBMCs came from 9 to 10 ml fresh peripheral blood. Sequencing was carried out using blood. The sequence derives from a man aged 18 to 29 with Graves' hyperthyroidism. The V gene is TRBV7-9, the J gene TRBJ2-5; 8 bases fit TRBD1. CDR3 residues: CASSSYRGIETQYF. As DNA, the CDR3 is TGTGCCAGCAGCTCCTACAGGGGGATCGAGACCCAGTACTTC.